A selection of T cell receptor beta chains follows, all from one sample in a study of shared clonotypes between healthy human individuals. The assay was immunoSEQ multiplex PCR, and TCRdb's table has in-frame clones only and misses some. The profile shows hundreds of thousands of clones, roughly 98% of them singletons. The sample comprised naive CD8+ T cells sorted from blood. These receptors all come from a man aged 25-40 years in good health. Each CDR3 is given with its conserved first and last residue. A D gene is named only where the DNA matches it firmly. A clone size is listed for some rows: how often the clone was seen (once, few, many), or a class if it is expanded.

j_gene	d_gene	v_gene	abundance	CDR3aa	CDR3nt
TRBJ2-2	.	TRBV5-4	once	CASSLVGGTGELFF	TGTGCCAGCAGCTTAGTTGGCGGGACCGGGGAGCTGTTTTTT
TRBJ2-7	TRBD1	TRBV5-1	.	CASSLVQGLSYEQYF	TGCGCCAGCAGCTTGGTACAGGGGTTATCCTACGAGCAGTACTTC
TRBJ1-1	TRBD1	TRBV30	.	CAWRDRGLNTEAFF	TGTGCCTGGCGGGACAGGGGGCTGAACACTGAAGCTTTCTTT
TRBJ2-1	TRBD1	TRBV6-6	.	CASSLYTGTGIEQFF	TGTGCCAGCAGTCTCTATACCGGGACAGGGATTGAGCAGTTCTTC
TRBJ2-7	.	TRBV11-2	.	CASSLDGTSYEQYF	TGTGCCAGCAGCTTAGATGGCACCTCCTACGAGCAGTACTTC
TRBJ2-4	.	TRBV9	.	CASSPRGILNIQYF	TGTGCCAGCAGTCCCCGGGGGATCTTAAACATTCAGTACTTC
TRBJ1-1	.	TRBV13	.	CASSLGLQGPEAFF	TGTGCCAGCAGCTTAGGCCTTCAGGGGCCCGAAGCTTTCTTT
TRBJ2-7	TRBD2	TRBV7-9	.	CASSRTSGRGPYEQYF	TGTGCCAGCAGCCGAACTAGCGGGAGAGGGCCCTACGAGCAGTACTTC
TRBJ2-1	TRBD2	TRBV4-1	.	CASSQDGSGSSYNEQFF	TGCGCCAGCAGCCAAGATGGGAGCGGGAGCTCCTACAATGAGCAGTTCTTC
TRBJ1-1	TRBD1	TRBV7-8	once	CASIPRTGVGTEAFF	TGTGCCAGCATCCCCCGGACAGGGGTGGGCACTGAAGCTTTCTTT
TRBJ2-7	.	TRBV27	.	CASRGGGNLYEQYF	TGTGCCAGCCGGGGAGGTGGCAACCTATACGAGCAGTACTTC
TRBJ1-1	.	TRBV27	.	CASSSLVGDSTEAFF	TGTGCCAGCAGCAGCCTTGTGGGGGATAGCACTGAAGCTTTCTTT
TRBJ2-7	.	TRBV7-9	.	CASSLYWSDEQYF	TGTGCCAGCAGCTTATATTGGTCGGACGAGCAGTACTTC
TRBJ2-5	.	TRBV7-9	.	CASRSFGAQETQYF	TGTGCCAGCAGGTCATTTGGCGCCCAAGAGACCCAGTACTTC
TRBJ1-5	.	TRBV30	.	CAWSVGSSSNQPQHF	TGTGCCTGGAGTGTAGGAAGCAGTAGCAATCAGCCCCAGCATTTT
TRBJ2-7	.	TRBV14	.	CASSQLHGGEQYF	TGTGCCAGCAGCCAACTCCATGGTGGCGAGCAGTACTTC
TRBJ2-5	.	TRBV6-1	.	CASSEVVRARTQYF	TGTGCCAGCAGTGAAGTCGTGCGGGCCAGGACCCAGTACTTC
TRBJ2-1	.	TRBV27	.	CASSLSRDTYNEQFF	TGTGCCAGCAGTTTATCCCGGGACACCTACAATGAGCAGTTCTTC
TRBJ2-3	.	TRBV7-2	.	CASSLANWEWSTDTQYF	TGTGCCAGCAGCTTAGCGAATTGGGAGTGGAGCACAGATACGCAGTATTTT
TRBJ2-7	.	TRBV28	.	CASSRSGHPDEQYF	TGTGCCAGCAGCAGAAGCGGCCATCCAGACGAGCAGTACTTC